This TCR beta chain originates from a study of vaccination effects on CD4 cells after COVID-19. About the research overall: The median interval between the second dose and post-vaccine sampling was 72 days. Study observations and caveats: The study found marked clonal contraction of infection- and vaccine-induced clones late after vaccination.

A word on this clone: Its specificity is not known.

TCRdb's copy holds only in-frame clones and misses some; the assay was immunoSEQ multiplex PCR. The repertoire includes approximately 65,000 clones, roughly 74% of them detected once, and roughly 1.5% sits in the top ten. The CDR3 contains 16 residues. Germline loops: CDR1 KGHDR, CDR2 SFDVKD. The V and J ends lost 0 bases and 2 bases respectively, with 11 bases between them. Antigen-specific CD4+ T cells were expanded with viral peptide pools in the ViraFEST assay before sequencing. Isolation of CD4+ T cells took place after 10 days of culture. Participants were vaccinated with two doses of either the BNT162b2 or mRNA-1273 vaccine. Each culture well received about 1.8 million PBMC. These cells were then cultured in IMDM with approximately 10 IU/ml IL-2 and 10 ug/ml peptides.

The V and J genes are TRBV24-1 and TRBJ2-3; tentative D call: TRBD2 (6 bases). The sequencing here drew on CD4+ T cells from PBMCs cultured with HCoV-229E spike peptides, taken after COVID-19 vaccination. The clonotype originates from a human donor who received a COVID-19 vaccine. CDR3 nucleotide sequence: TGTGCCACCAGTGATTTGAAGGAGGGGAACACAGATACGCAGTATTTT. Its translation: CATSDLKEGNTDTQYF.